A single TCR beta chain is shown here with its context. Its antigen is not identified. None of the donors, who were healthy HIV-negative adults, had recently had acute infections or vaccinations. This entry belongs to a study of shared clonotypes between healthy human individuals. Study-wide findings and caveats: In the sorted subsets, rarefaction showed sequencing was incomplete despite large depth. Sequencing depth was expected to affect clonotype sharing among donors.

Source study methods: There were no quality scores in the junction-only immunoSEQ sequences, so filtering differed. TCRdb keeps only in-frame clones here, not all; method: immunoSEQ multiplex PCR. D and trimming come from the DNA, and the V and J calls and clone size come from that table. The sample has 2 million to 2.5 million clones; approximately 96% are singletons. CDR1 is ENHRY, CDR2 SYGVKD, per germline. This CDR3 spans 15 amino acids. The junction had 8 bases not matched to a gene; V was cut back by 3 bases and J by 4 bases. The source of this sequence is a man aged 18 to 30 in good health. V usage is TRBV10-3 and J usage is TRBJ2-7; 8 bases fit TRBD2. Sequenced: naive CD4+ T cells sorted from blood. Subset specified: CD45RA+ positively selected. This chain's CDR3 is CAISDRLASQYEQYF. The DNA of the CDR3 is TGTGCCATCAGTGACCGACTAGCGAGCCAATACGAGCAGTACTTC.